The 32 T cell receptor beta chains below were found in one sample sequenced in a study of T cell responses to AZD1222 COVID-19 vaccine. Produced via immunoSEQ multiplex PCR; TCRdb's table is partial and in-frame only. Altogether 120,000 or so clones are present, around 92% being singletons, with the ten largest covering less than 4.5%. The sample was peripheral blood, taken on day 0 of AZD1222 vaccination. Source of these receptors: an adult in good health.

The chain combines TRBV6-4 with TRBJ1-2; D might be TRBD1 (6 bases). The germline gives CDR1 MRHNA, CDR2 SNTAGT. CDR3 length equals 14 residues. With 2 bases removed from V and 4 bases from J, the gap between germline ends came to 11 bases. CDR3: CASSDGGQSYGYTF. DNA of the CDR3: TGTGCCAGCAGTGACGGGGGCCAGTCCTATGGCTACACCTTC.

CDR3 amino acids: CASSITGSLLDTQYF. The CDR3 region has the DNA TGTGCCAGTAGTATAACCGGGAGTCTGTTGGATACGCAGTATTTT. The chain carries TRBV19 and TRBJ2-3; perhaps TRBD2 as D (6 bases). V was clipped by 2 bases and J by 6 bases, with 15 bases between them. Germline V CDR1 and CDR2: LNHDA, SQIVND (reference sequence). The CDR3 spans 15 residues.

This clone was seen just once. This rearrangement joins TRBV19 to TRBJ2-1, with 11 positions matching TRBD2. The CDR3 is 15 amino acids. Germline-derived CDR1 and CDR2 are LNHDA and SQIVND (reference sequence). The ends lost 5 bases at V and 6 bases at J; junction bases unmatched: 6. CDR3 residues: CASSALAGEVNEQFF. Written as DNA, the CDR3 is TGTGCCAGTAGTGCACTAGCGGGGGAAGTCAATGAGCAGTTCTTC.

The rearrangement uses TRBV7-9 and TRBJ1-2, with 10 bases lining up with TRBD1. Germline CDR1 is SEHNR and CDR2 is FQNEAQ (reference sequence). With 5 bases clipped from V and 8 bases from J, the junction kept 8 bases outside the gene matches. The CDR3 has 14 amino acids. CDR3 protein: CASSRIGQGGGYTF. The CDR3 region has the DNA TGTGCCAGCAGCCGAATAGGACAGGGGGGCGGCTACACCTTC.

The chain is built from TRBV12-3 or TRBV12-4 and TRBJ1-1, with D unclear. The CDR3 runs 11 residues. V dropped 7 bases and J dropped 7 bases, with 10 bases sitting between them. CDR3 region: CASIGRGEAFF. The CDR3 DNA is TGTGCCAGCATCGGTCGGGGTGAAGCTTTCTTT.

The chain links TRBV28 to TRBJ2-7, with D perhaps matching TRBD1 (5 bases). V was clipped by 5 bases and J by 6 bases, with 23 bases between them. From germline, CDR1 is MDHEN and CDR2 SYDVKM. The CDR3 is 16 residues long. In nucleotides, the CDR3 is TGTGCCAGCAGTCCCCCTTTGGCAGGGCGGTTGGGCGAGCAGTACTTC. It codes for CASSPPLAGRLGEQYF.

The chain is built from TRBV7-2 and TRBJ2-3; TRBD2 matches at 11 bases. Germline assignment: CDR1 SGHTA and CDR2 FQGNSA. Trimming took 1 base from V and 1 from J; bases not matched to a gene: 4. The CDR3 extends over 17 amino acids. In DNA form, the CDR3 reads TGTGCCAGCAGCTTAGGAGCACTAGCGGGGGGCACAGATACGCAGTATTTT. The encoded protein is CASSLGALAGGTDTQYF.

The chain joins TRBV19 to TRBJ1-6; TRBD1 agrees at 7 bases. J gave up 7 bases and V 5 bases, and 5 bases lay outside the gene matches. Germline V gene data show CDR1 as LNHDA and CDR2 as SQIVND (reference sequence). CDR3 length: 14 amino acids. CDR3 bases: TGTGCCAGTAGTGCCGGGACAGAGAATTCACCCCTCCACTTT. Its translation: CASSAGTENSPLHF.

V gene TRBV6-5 combines with J gene TRBJ1-2; 9 bases map to TRBD1. Germline V gene lookup returns CDR1 MNHEY and CDR2 SVGAGI. The V segment lost 5 bases and the J segment 5 bases; nucleotides outside the gene matches: 6. The CDR3 is 14 residues long. The chain's CDR3 is CASSPGQGKYGYTF. The CDR3 DNA reads as TGTGCCAGCAGTCCGGGACAGGGAAAGTATGGCTACACCTTC.

Only a few counts were recorded for this clone. The V call is TRBV11-2, the J call TRBJ1-2; D might be TRBD1 (6 bases). Looked up from germline, CDR1 is SGHAT and CDR2 is FQNNGV. V dropped 6 bases and J dropped 4 bases, with 15 bases sitting between them. The CDR3 is 14 residues long. CDR3 coding DNA: TGTGCCAGCAGTGGACAGCTTCAGAGCTATGGCTACACCTTC. Its protein product is CASSGQLQSYGYTF.

The chain is built from TRBV13 and TRBJ2-1; TRBD2 agrees at 10 bases. CDR3 length equals 15 residues. The junction had 4 bases not matched to a gene; V was cut back by 1 base and J by 7 bases. Germline CDR1 reads PRHDT; CDR2 reads FYEKMQ (reference sequence). The CDR3 protein is CASSLEAGGANEQFF. The DNA for the CDR3 is TGTGCCAGCAGCTTAGAAGCGGGGGGGGCGAATGAGCAGTTCTTC.

This rearrangement joins TRBV7-2 to TRBJ2-1; 7 bases map to TRBD2. The germline V gene encodes CDR1 SGHTA and CDR2 FQGNSA. V lost 5 bases to trimming and J lost 2 bases; unmatched junction nucleotides: 6. This CDR3 is built from 15 residues. In DNA, the CDR3 is TGTGCCAGCAGCCTAGGGCGGGGGACCTACAATGAGCAGTTCTTC. It encodes CASSLGRGTYNEQFF. Variable domain in full (rest from reference TRBV7-2 and TRBJ2-1): GAGVSQSPSNKVTEKGKDVELRCDPISGHTALYWYRQSLGQGLEFLIYFQGNSAPDKSGLPSDRFSAERTGGSVSTLTIQRTQQEDSAVYLCASSLGRGTYNEQFFGPGTRLTVL.

The CDR3: CASSSNTGYTEAFF. The CDR3, as DNA: TGTGCCAGCAGTTCAAACACAGGGTATACTGAAGCTTTCTTT. This chain uses TRBV6-5 with TRBJ1-1, with TRBD1 as a possible D gene (6 bases). The CDR3 loop spans 14 amino acids. Trimming took 4 bases from V and 5 from J, leaving 14 bases between them. From germline, CDR1 is MNHEY and CDR2 SVGAGI.

With respect to this clone: The junction does not match germline at one end; this may be a read error. The chain links TRBV6-1 to TRBJ2-7; 12 nucleotides align to TRBD2. The CDR3 contains 18 residues. Germline CDR1 reads MNHNS; CDR2 reads SASEGT. In DNA, the CDR3 is TGTGCCAGCATTGAAAGGGTGACTAGCGGGAGACTGTCCCACGAGCAGTACTTC. This translates into CASIERVTSGRLSHEQYF.

This sequence joins TRBV2 and TRBJ2-1; unclear D gene. Trimming cost V 0 bases and J 0 bases, with 6 bases left between them. This CDR3 has 15 residues. Germline loops: CDR1 SNHLY, CDR2 FYNNEI. This CDR3 is CASSEARSSYNEQFF. The CDR3, as DNA: TGTGCCAGCAGTGAAGCGCGGAGCTCCTACAATGAGCAGTTCTTC.

V is TRBV7-9 and J is TRBJ2-1; D perhaps matches TRBD2 (6 bases). The CDR3 length is 16 residues. Between the trimmed V and J ends, which lost 5 bases and 2 bases, there was a span of 16 bases. From germline, CDR1 is SEHNR and CDR2 FQNEAQ (reference sequence). CDR3 residues: CASSPWVAAPYNEQFF. The CDR3 DNA follows: TGTGCCAGCAGCCCCTGGGTAGCGGCCCCCTACAATGAGCAGTTCTTC.

The V call is TRBV9, the J call TRBJ2-1, with 9 bases identical to TRBD2. V shed 4 bases and J 2 bases; nucleotides not matched to a gene: 4. Germline V gene data show CDR1 as SGDLS and CDR2 as YYNGEE. The CDR3 spans 15 residues. DNA for the CDR3: TGTGCCAGCAGCACCCGACTAGCGGCCTACAATGAGCAGTTCTTC. Its translation is CASSTRLAAYNEQFF.

This chain links TRBV6-5 with TRBJ1-6; perhaps TRBD1 as D (6 bases). V was pared by 10 bases and J by 4 bases, with 11 bases between. The germline V gene has CDR1 MNHEY and CDR2 SVGAGI. This CDR3 is 13 amino acids long. This CDR3 reads CATPGAYNSPLHF. CDR3 coding DNA: TGTGCCACCCCAGGGGCATATAATTCACCCCTCCACTTT.

V usage is TRBV3-1 (or the pseudogene TRBV3-2) and J usage is TRBJ1-6, with D hard to call. Germline-derived CDR1 and CDR2 are LGHDT and YNNKEL (reference sequence). CDR3 length: 13 residues. V was trimmed by 3 bases and J by 13 bases, leaving 13 bases between them. CDR3 in DNA: TGTGCCAGCAGCCAGGATGAGGTTCTGCCCCTCCACTTT. It encodes CASSQDEVLPLHF.

The chain combines TRBV11-3 with TRBJ2-1; 15 bases agree with TRBD2. V shed 4 bases, J shed 15 bases, and the junction held 10 bases outside the gene matches. The germline V gene has CDR1 SGHNT and CDR2 YENEEA. This CDR3 region has 15 residues. The CDR3 loop reads CASSSTGLAGGPRFF. The CDR3 DNA sequence: TGTGCCAGCAGCTCGACAGGACTAGCGGGGGGGCCTCGGTTCTTC.

The V call is TRBV6-1, the J call TRBJ2-2; 14 bases align to TRBD2. This CDR3 contains 20 residues. V gave up 4 bases and J gave up 6 bases; unmatched junction bases: 16. Germline V gene data show CDR1 as MNHNS and CDR2 as SASEGT. The CDR3, as DNA: TGTGCCAGCAGTGGCCTCGGGACTAGCGGGAGATCCCTGTTGTCCGGGGAGCTGTTTTTT. Translating it yields CASSGLGTSGRSLLSGELFF.

The genes are TRBV5-1 and TRBJ2-3; 7 positions match TRBD2. The CDR3 sequence is 13 residues long. Trimming took 0 bases from V and 8 from J; bases not matched to a gene: 3. Germline values: CDR1 SGHRS, CDR2 YFSETQ. The CDR3 loop is CASSLAGEGTQYF. In DNA form, the CDR3 reads TGCGCCAGCAGCTTGGCCGGGGAGGGTACGCAGTATTTT.

The chain combines TRBV4-1 with TRBJ2-7; D remains unclear. CDR3 size: 13 residues. Germline V gives CDR1 MGHRA, CDR2 YSYEKL. The germline V and J ends were trimmed by 1 base and 5 bases, with 9 bases remaining between them. The CDR3 loop is CASSQALLNEQYF. Written as DNA, the CDR3 is TGCGCCAGCAGCCAAGCGCTCCTGAACGAGCAGTACTTC.

This clone appeared a single time. The chain couples TRBV11-1 to TRBJ2-7, with 11 bases that match TRBD1. V lost 5 bases, J lost 5 bases, and 8 bases stayed unmatched. Germline V gene sequence: CDR1 SGHAT, CDR2 FQDESV (reference sequence). This CDR3 region has 15 residues. CDR3 residues: CASSPAGTGGNEQYF. The DNA for the CDR3 is TGTGCCAGCAGCCCGGCCGGGACAGGGGGAAACGAGCAGTACTTC.

The chain is built from TRBV11-2 and TRBJ2-7; either TRBD1 or TRBD2 may supply D (5 bases each). The CDR3 is 13 amino acids. The germline V and J ends were trimmed by 6 bases and 6 bases, with 15 bases remaining between them. Per the germline V gene, CDR1 is SGHAT and CDR2 is FQNNGV. The CDR3 coding sequence is TGTGCCAGCAGTTGGGACCCGTTTTTCGAGCAGTACTTC. This gives the protein CASSWDPFFEQYF.

This chain links TRBV20-1 with TRBJ2-5; no clear D. The CDR3 extends over 11 amino acids. CDR1 DFQATT and CDR2 SNEGSKA come from the germline V gene (reference sequence). The CDR3 here is CSALFKETQYF. The CDR3 region has the DNA TGCAGCGCCCTCTTTAAAGAGACCCAGTACTTC.

V and J are TRBV19 and TRBJ1-3, with TRBD1 matching over 7 bases. The J segment lost 4 bases and the V segment lost 8 bases, leaving 17 bases of the junction unmatched. The CDR3 contains 17 residues. The germline V gene has CDR1 LNHDA and CDR2 SQIVND (reference sequence). CDR3 sequence reads: CASGSLRQGVWGNTIYF. CDR3 DNA: TGTGCCAGTGGTTCCCTTCGTCAGGGGGTCTGGGGAAACACCATATATTTT.

The CDR3 DNA reads as TGCAGCGTGGGGGACAGCTGGGATGGCTACACCTTC. Translation gives CSVGDSWDGYTF. The rearrangement uses TRBV29-1 and TRBJ1-2; the match to TRBD1 covers 7 bases. This CDR3 contains 12 residues. Germline V gene sequence: CDR1 SQVTM, CDR2 ANQGSEA. J gave up 6 bases and V 6 bases, and 7 bases lay outside the gene matches.

The rearrangement links TRBV5-1 to TRBJ1-2; the match to TRBD1 covers 11 bases. Germline lookup yields CDR1 SGHRS and CDR2 YFSETQ. Trimming removed 3 bases from V and 3 bases from J; junction bases left unmatched: 10. The CDR3 covers 17 residues. The CDR3 nucleotides are TGCGCCAGCAGCTCACTTGGCGGACAGGGGGCGGACTATGGCTACACCTTC. This encodes CASSSLGGQGADYGYTF.

J is TRBJ2-3 and V is TRBV6-1; D is ambiguous. CDR1 MNHNS and CDR2 SASEGT come from the germline V gene. V was shortened by 6 bases and J by 2 bases, with 12 bases between the two germline ends. The CDR3 extends over 14 amino acids. Here the CDR3 reads CASSNRAVTDTQYF. The CDR3 DNA sequence: TGTGCCAGCAGCAACCGGGCCGTCACAGATACGCAGTATTTT.

The J gene is TRBJ1-1, the V gene TRBV19; D not resolved. This CDR3 spans 14 amino acids. Deletions cut 1 base from V and 6 bases from J, with 12 bases between. The germline CDR1 and CDR2 sequences are LNHDA and SQIVND (reference sequence). In DNA form, the CDR3 reads TGTGCCAGTAGTATAGGAGGAGGCGTTTCTGAAGCTTTCTTT. Encoded protein: CASSIGGGVSEAFF.

The rearrangement links TRBV6-1 to TRBJ1-3, with D unresolved. The germline V gene has CDR1 MNHNS and CDR2 SASEGT. The V end was cut by 3 bases, the J end by 1 base, with 10 bases between. This CDR3 has 15 residues. The chain's CDR3 is CASSEIHNSGNTIYF. CDR3 coding DNA: TGTGCCAGCAGTGAGATACACAATTCTGGAAACACCATATATTTT.